This TCR beta chain was recorded in a study of CD8+CD57+ T cells in acquired aplastic anemia (dated by TCRdb to 2016 to 2018). General notes on the study: On average, sorted CD4+ and CD8+ cells yielded approximately 3 ug of extracted DNA, with a range of about 0.19 to 30 ug. CD8+CD57+ expansion was defined as frequency above the mean frequency observed in healthy subjects.

General findings and caveats noted by the study authors: Roughly 30 CD8+ CDR3 sequences were found to be shared between patients and controls, but these sequences appeared to be highly expressed in patients and within the immunodominant clones of the patients. Between patients and healthy controls, no significant difference in CD8+ Simpson's diversity was found (P=0.060).

Comment on this clonotype: Its antigen is still unknown. Per-base qualities were not stored, and no clone one base away is much larger.

Flow cytometry had shown CD8+CD57+ cell expansion in the patients selected for sequencing. Severe acquired aplastic anemia was diagnosed in all patients according to International Study of Aplastic Anemia and Agranulocytosis and Camitta criteria. Patients had received no therapy at the time of blood sampling. In the study, sorted CD4+ and CD8+ blood T cells from patients with severe aplastic anemia and from healthy subjects underwent deep sequencing of TCR repertoires. In the USA, patient enrollment took place under clinicaltrials.gov protocols 00001620, 01623167, 00001397, 00071045, 00081523 and 00961064. Ficoll-Paque density gradient centrifugation was used to isolate peripheral blood mononuclear cells. Before DNA extraction, CD4+ and CD8+ T cells were sorted by FACS or by magnetic beads. Genomic DNA served as template for TCR beta VDJ combination and CDR3 sequence profiling. An Illumina HiSeq 2000 was used for TCR repertoire sequencing. The source study handled its data this way. Repertoires were assessed using TRBV/TRBJ rearrangement plots, CDR3 size and DJ length profiles, and Simpson's diversity index. The immunodominant clone was defined as the most abundant DNA sequence in deep sequencing data. CDR3 amino acid sequences were checked for sharing across subjects and were also compared against the VDJdb database and published repertoires. TCRdb reworked the public reads: Q25 trimming with fastp, MiXCR clone assembly, productive beta chains retained. Each entry merges the rows of one CDR3 protein and shows their most common DNA and genes. The V and J calls reflect TCRdb's pipeline rather than the authors' work. Present in this sample are 200,000 to 300,000 distinct CDR3 sequences, 82% of which were seen just once. 35% to 50% of the sample is held by the ten biggest clonotypes.

At the junction V is shortened by 7 bases and J by 6 bases; bases outside the gene matches: 16. From the germline V gene, CDR1 is KGHDR and CDR2 is SFDVKD. Taken from cysteine to valine, the CDR3 has 16 residues. CDR3 DNA is the only sequence kept; it has 48 bases, read in frame from the first base. Sequences were obtained from sorted CD4+, CD8+, or CD8+CD57+ T cells (not recorded which) from PBMCs. The sequence links TRBV24-1 to TRBJ2-7, with 8 junctional bases fitting TRBD1. The TCR sequence derives from a human donor with aplastic anemia. The nucleotide sequence is TGTGCCACCAGGGAACCGGGACAGGCAAACGCGGCCGAGCAGTACGTC. Its protein is CATREPGQANAAEQYV.